Each of the 6 T cell receptor beta chains below was sequenced from the same sample in a study of T cells in Graves' hyperthyroidism and ophthalmopathy. Using RNA transcripts as the source, TCR beta CDR3 regions were amplified. Researchers ran a first-round RT-PCR on the TCR CDR3 using the HTBI primer set. TCRdb re-derived calls from the multiplex PCR reads in MiXCR, one entry per CDR3 protein. Altogether hundreds of thousands of distinct CDR3 sequences are present, approximately 36% being singletons, with the ten largest covering around a third. The source material was blood. These receptors originate from a woman aged 40 to 49 with Graves' hyperthyroidism.

This clonotype appeared many times. CDR3 DNA: TGTGCCAGCTTCCGAGGGGTTGGCGAGCAGTACTTC. Its translation: CASFRGVGEQYF. The chain links TRBV5-6 to TRBJ2-7; D might be TRBD1 or TRBD2, each matching 5 bases. Per the germline V gene, CDR1 is SGHDT and CDR2 is YYEEEE. The CDR3 spans 12 residues. Trimming left V 7 bases short and J 6 bases short, with 14 bases between.

This clonotype was picked up many times. The junction shows a germline mismatch at one end, possibly a read error. The chain carries TRBV7-2 and TRBJ2-2; 7 bases are shared with TRBD1. The germline CDR1 and CDR2 sequences are SGHTA and FQGNSA. The CDR3 totals 14 residues. CDR3 sequence: CASSPQGNSGELFF. DNA for the CDR3: TGTGCCAGCAGCCCACAGGGGAACAGCGGGGAGCTGTTTTTT.

This clonotype occurred many times. J is TRBJ1-2 and V is TRBV2, with D tentatively TRBD1 (6 bases). V dropped 6 bases and J dropped 4 bases, with 9 bases sitting between them. CDR1 and CDR2 (germline): SNHLY, FYNNEI. The CDR3 consists of 12 residues. The CDR3 DNA reads TGTGCCAGCAGCGGACAGAGCTATGGCTACACCTTC. As protein: CASSGQSYGYTF. Complete variable domain (other parts from reference TRBV2 and TRBJ1-2): EPEVTQTPSHQVTQMGQEVILRCVPISNHLYFYWYRQILGQKVEFLVSFYNNEISEKSEIFDDQFSVERPDGSNFTLKIRSTKLEDSAMYFCASSGQSYGYTFGSGTRLTVV.

The CDR3 loop reads CASSQVQGNSPLHF. CDR3 coding DNA: TGTGCCAGCAGCCAAGTTCAGGGAAATTCACCCCTCCACTTT. This chain uses TRBV7-8 with TRBJ1-6, with D perhaps matching TRBD1 (5 bases). In germline, CDR1 is SGHVS, CDR2 FQNEAQ. The CDR3 runs to 14 residues. V was cut by 5 bases and J by 7 bases, with 12 bases left in between.

The chain has TRBV12-3 or TRBV12-4 and TRBJ1-4; tentatively, D is TRBD1 (6 bases). This CDR3 is built from 17 residues. V was cut by 4 bases and J by 1 base, with 16 bases left in between. The CDR3 DNA follows: TGTGCCAGCAGTTCTTGGGGGGCAGGTGTAACTAATGAAAAACTGTTTTTT. It is translated as CASSSWGAGVTNEKLFF.

This clonotype was recorded at least ten times. The rearrangement uses TRBV6-6 and TRBJ2-5; a possible D gene is TRBD1 (5 bases). Germline values: CDR1 MNHNY, CDR2 SVGAGI (reference sequence). Trimming removed 5 bases from V and 5 bases from J, with 15 bases in between. The CDR3 spans 14 residues. CDR3 nucleotide sequence: TGTGCCAGCAGTCCCGGACATGTTGAGGAGACCCAGTACTTC. Encoded protein: CASSPGHVEETQYF.